Shown below are 22 T cell receptor beta chains from a single sample sequenced in a study of blood T cell repertoires in COVID-19. Using immunoSEQ multiplex PCR, the repertoire was profiled, and TCRdb retains in-frame clones only, with some absent. Of approximately 160,000 clones in the sample, roughly four fifths were seen once. Sample: peripheral blood. The receptors were sampled from a human donor in a cohort sampled during active COVID-19.

V usage is TRBV5-4 and J usage is TRBJ1-2; 8 bases fit TRBD1. After removal of 4 bases from V and 8 bases from J, the junction contained 16 bases not matched to a gene. This CDR3 has 16 residues. The V gene's germline CDR1 is SGHNT and CDR2 YYREEE (reference sequence). The CDR3 sequence is CASSPDWTGKGEGYTF. DNA for the CDR3: TGTGCCAGCAGCCCCGATTGGACAGGGAAAGGCGAAGGCTACACCTTC.

The sample holds a few counts of this clone. CDR3 nucleotides: TGTGCCAGCAGCCCGGTCACTAAACTTTCATTTAATGAGCAGTTCTTC. Translation gives CASSPVTKLSFNEQFF. This rearrangement joins TRBV5-6 to TRBJ2-1, with D hard to call. V was shortened by 4 bases and J by 7 bases, with 21 bases between the two germline ends. The CDR3 consists of 16 residues. Germline CDR1 and CDR2: SGHDT and YYEEEE.

This clone turned up a few times. The chain uses TRBV19 and TRBJ1-1, with TRBD1 as a possible D gene (6 bases). CDR3 length: 15 residues. Germline values: CDR1 LNHDA, CDR2 SQIVND (reference sequence). Trimming removed 6 bases from V and 0 bases from J, with 14 bases in between. CDR3 sequence (DNA): TGTGCCAGTAGGAACGCTGGACAGTTGAACACTGAAGCTTTCTTT. Translating it yields CASRNAGQLNTEAFF.

This clone was found a few times. The V call is TRBV7-2, the J call TRBJ1-2, with TRBD1 matching 9 bases. The CDR3 is 16 residues long. CDR1 and CDR2 from the germline V gene are SGHTA and FQGNSA. V shed 5 bases and J 0 bases; nucleotides not matched to a gene: 7. CDR3 coding DNA: TGTGCCAGCAGCCCCTCCGACAGGGGGACTAACTATGGCTACACCTTC. Residues: CASSPSDRGTNYGYTF.

The V call is TRBV6-2 or TRBV6-3, the J call TRBJ2-3; 10 bases align to TRBD1. Per the germline V gene, CDR1 is MNHEY and CDR2 is SVGEGT. This CDR3 has 19 amino acids. J gave up 1 base and V 6 bases, and 16 bases lay outside the gene matches. CDR3 sequence: CASSQYIPDRGQGTDTQYF. The CDR3 nucleotides are TGTGCCAGCAGCCAATACATCCCCGACAGGGGGCAGGGCACAGATACGCAGTATTTT.

CDR3 sequence reads: CASSYGSLSGNTIYF. As DNA, the CDR3 is TGTGCCAGCAGTTACGGGAGCCTCTCTGGAAACACCATATATTTT. V and J are TRBV6-2 or TRBV6-3 and TRBJ1-3; D gene uncertain. The CDR3 runs 15 residues. Trimming removed 2 bases at V and 0 bases at J, with 8 bases between. Germline CDR1 MNHEY, CDR2 SVGEGT.

CDR3 DNA: TGTGCCAGCAGCCCCGGGGTTCAAGAGGGAAAACTGTTTTTT. Translating gives CASSPGVQEGKLFF. The chain links TRBV7-7 to TRBJ1-4; D is unclear. CDR3 length: 14 amino acids. From germline, CDR1 is SSHAT and CDR2 FNYEAQ (reference sequence). Trimming removed 5 bases at V and 10 bases at J, with 17 bases between.

On this clone itself: A much larger clonotype is one base distant, so this may be a read error. CDR3 sequence (DNA): TGTGCCAGCCGGGGGACAGGGAACACCGGGGAGCTGTTTTTT. This gives the protein CASRGTGNTGELFF. This chain uses TRBV3-1 (or the pseudogene TRBV3-2) with TRBJ2-2; 8 nucleotides agree with TRBD1. Germline-derived CDR1 and CDR2 are LGHDT and YNNKEL (reference sequence). This CDR3 is built from 14 residues. V was pared by 8 bases and J by 1 base, with 3 bases of the junction left unmatched.

This chain uses TRBV5-4 with TRBJ2-1, with 7 bases identical to TRBD2. The CDR3 totals 15 residues. In germline, CDR1 is SGHNT, CDR2 YYREEE (reference sequence). With V trimmed by 1 base and J by 4 bases, 5 bases remained unmatched. This CDR3 reads CASSLMASGYNEQFF. The CDR3 coding sequence is TGTGCCAGCAGCTTGATGGCTAGCGGATACAATGAGCAGTTCTTC. The full variable domain, completed using reference TRBV5-4 and TRBJ2-1, is ETGVTQSPTHLIKTRGQQVTLRCSSQSGHNTVSWYQQALGQGPQFIFQYYREEENGRGNFPPRFSGLQFPNYSSELNVNALELDDSALYLCASSLMASGYNEQFFGPGTRLTVL.

This clone was seen only once. CDR3 sequence: CASSIPPTSGGTDTQYF. The CDR3 region has the DNA TGTGCCAGTAGTATCCCACCGACTAGCGGGGGGACAGATACGCAGTATTTT. This chain connects TRBV19 to TRBJ2-3; 13 bases align to TRBD2. The germline CDR1 and CDR2 sequences are LNHDA and SQIVND (reference sequence). V shed 3 bases and J 3 bases; nucleotides not matched to a gene: 6. This CDR3 has 17 amino acids.

The chain employs TRBV6-5 and TRBJ2-7; tentative D call: TRBD1 (6 bases). The CDR3 is made up of 15 amino acids. V dropped 6 bases and J dropped 1 base, with 16 bases sitting between them. The germline V gene encodes CDR1 MNHEY and CDR2 SVGAGI. In DNA, the CDR3 is TGTGCCAGCAGCTCCAGGGGAGAGATTTCCTACGAGCAGTACTTC. It encodes CASSSRGEISYEQYF.

V and J are TRBV9 and TRBJ2-7; 9 nucleotides align to TRBD2. Per the germline V gene, CDR1 is SGDLS and CDR2 is YYNGEE. V gave up 4 bases and J gave up 3 bases; unmatched junction bases: 14. The CDR3 extends over 17 amino acids. CDR3 region: CASSPSQGGRAGYEQYF. The DNA of the CDR3 is TGTGCCAGCAGCCCAAGCCAGGGCGGGAGGGCCGGCTACGAGCAGTACTTC.

This clone was recorded only once. The chain combines TRBV29-1 with TRBJ1-1; D is unresolved. Trimming removed 0 bases at V and 5 bases at J, with 16 bases between. The germline CDR1 and CDR2 sequences are SQVTM and ANQGSEA. The CDR3 has 15 residues. The CDR3 DNA reads as TGCAGCGTTGAAGATCCCCCCCCCGGCGGAACTGAAGCTTTCTTT. It encodes CSVEDPPPGGTEAFF.

This clone was observed once. The genes are TRBV3-1 (or the pseudogene TRBV3-2) and TRBJ1-2, with no clear D. The length of the CDR3 is 14 residues. Per the germline V gene, CDR1 is LGHDT and CDR2 is YNNKEL (reference sequence). V lost 0 bases and J 4 bases, leaving 9 bases between the germline ends. The CDR3 loop reads CASSQDSVLYGYTF. The CDR3 DNA is TGTGCCAGCAGCCAAGATTCAGTTCTCTATGGCTACACCTTC.

The chain is built from TRBV18 and TRBJ1-5, with 8 nucleotides matching TRBD1. The CDR3 loop spans 16 amino acids. Germline V gives CDR1 KGHSH, CDR2 LQKENI. Germline trimming cut 3 bases from V and 3 bases from J; bases unmatched to any gene: 7. The CDR3 DNA sequence: TGTGCCAGCTCACCCGTCGGGGACAGGACCAATCAGCCCCAGCATTTT. Amino acid sequence: CASSPVGDRTNQPQHF.

The gene calls are TRBV28 and TRBJ1-1; possibly TRBD1 for D (5 bases). The length of the CDR3 is 11 residues. Trimming took 9 bases from V and 7 from J, leaving 12 bases between them. Germline V gene lookup returns CDR1 MDHEN and CDR2 SYDVKM. CDR3 nucleotide sequence: TGTGCCAGTGGGCCCAGGGTTGAAGCTTTCTTT. Translating gives CASGPRVEAFF.

The chain joins TRBV25-1 to TRBJ1-5; D possibly corresponds to TRBD1 (5 bases). Trimming removed 5 bases at V and 5 bases at J, with 16 bases between. Germline V CDR1 and CDR2: MGHDK, SYGVNS. The length of the CDR3 is 15 residues. This CDR3 reads CASSSGQVGDQPQHF. The CDR3 nucleotides are TGTGCCAGCAGTTCAGGCCAGGTAGGGGATCAGCCCCAGCATTTT.

The gene calls are TRBV6-2 or TRBV6-3 and TRBJ2-2; D is uncertain. Germline CDR1 MNHEY, CDR2 SVGEGT. The CDR3 is made up of 15 amino acids. V dropped 2 bases and J dropped 4 bases, with 11 bases sitting between them. CDR3 coding DNA: TGTGCCAGCAGTTACCCACCCGCGAGCACCGGGGAGCTGTTTTTT. Translating gives CASSYPPASTGELFF.

The sample holds a few counts of this clone. The chain carries TRBV19 and TRBJ2-7, with 8 bases aligning to TRBD1. CDR1 and CDR2 from the germline V gene are LNHDA and SQIVND (reference sequence). The CDR3 runs to 15 residues. With V trimmed by 6 bases and J by 2 bases, 9 bases remained unmatched. The CDR3 nucleotides are TGTGCCAGTAGCACCGGGACAGGAGACACCTACGAGCAGTACTTC. Translation gives CASSTGTGDTYEQYF.

J is TRBJ1-4 and V is TRBV10-3, with 8 bases lining up with TRBD1. The germline V gene encodes CDR1 ENHRY and CDR2 SYGVKD. This CDR3 has 15 amino acids. The V segment lost 3 bases and the J segment 8 bases; nucleotides outside the gene matches: 8. This chain's CDR3 is CAISDSYRGWEKLFF. The CDR3 DNA follows: TGTGCCATCAGTGACTCGTACAGGGGGTGGGAAAAACTGTTTTTT.

V usage is TRBV6-2 or TRBV6-3 and J usage is TRBJ2-3; a weak D match, TRBD1 (6 bases). This CDR3 spans 16 amino acids. V lost 2 bases and J lost 0, with 12 bases in between. Germline V gives CDR1 MNHEY, CDR2 SVGEGT. The CDR3 coding sequence is TGTGCCAGCAGTTACCCTGGACAGACCAGCACAGATACGCAGTATTTT. It codes for CASSYPGQTSTDTQYF.

The chain has TRBV10-3 and TRBJ2-7; D is perhaps TRBD1 (5 bases). Trimming removed 2 bases at V and 1 base at J, with 6 bases between. The CDR3 is 13 amino acids. CDR1 ENHRY and CDR2 SYGVKD come from the germline V gene. As DNA, the CDR3 is TGTGCCATCAGTGAGGGGGCTTCCTACGAGCAGTACTTC. It codes for CAISEGASYEQYF.